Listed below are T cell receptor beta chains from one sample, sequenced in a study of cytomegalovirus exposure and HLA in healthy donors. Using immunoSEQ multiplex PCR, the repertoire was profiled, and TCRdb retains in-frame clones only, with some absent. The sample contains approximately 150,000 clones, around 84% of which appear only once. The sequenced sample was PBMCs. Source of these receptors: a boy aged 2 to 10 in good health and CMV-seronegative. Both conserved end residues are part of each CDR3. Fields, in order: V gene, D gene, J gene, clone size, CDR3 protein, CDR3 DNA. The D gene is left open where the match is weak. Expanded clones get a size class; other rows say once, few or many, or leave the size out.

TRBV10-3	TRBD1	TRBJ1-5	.	CASKTGTGDNQPQHF	TGTGCCTCCAAGACGGGGACAGGGGACAATCAGCCCCAGCATTTT
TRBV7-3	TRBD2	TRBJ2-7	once	CASSVNAGGDYEQYF	TGTGCCAGCAGCGTTAACGCGGGAGGGGACTACGAGCAGTACTTC
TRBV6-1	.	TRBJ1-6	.	CASSPGTYYNSPLHF	TGTGCCAGCAGTCCAGGGACTTATTATAATTCACCCCTCCACTTT
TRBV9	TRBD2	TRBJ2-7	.	CASSVGTSGYEQYF	TGTGCCAGCAGCGTAGGGACTAGCGGGTACGAGCAGTACTTC
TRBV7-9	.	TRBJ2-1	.	CASSRTPNNEQFF	TGTGCCAGCAGCCGTACACCAAACAATGAGCAGTTCTTC
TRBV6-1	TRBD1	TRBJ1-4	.	CASRRGAGGEKLFF	TGTGCCAGCAGGAGGGGGGCAGGGGGGGAAAAACTGTTTTTT
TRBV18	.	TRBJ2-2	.	CASSPLLAPGELFF	TGTGCCAGCTCACCGTTACTAGCTCCCGGGGAGCTGTTTTTT
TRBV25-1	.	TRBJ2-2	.	CASRVDTANTGELFF	TGTGCCAGCAGGGTTGACACAGCGAACACCGGGGAGCTGTTTTTT
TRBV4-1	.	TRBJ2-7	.	CASSPITGRAYEQYF	TGCGCCAGCAGCCCAATCACCGGGAGAGCCTACGAGCAGTACTTC
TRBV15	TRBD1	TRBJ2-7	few	CATSLQGGIYEQYF	TGTGCCACCAGCCTACAGGGGGGAATCTACGAGCAGTACTTC
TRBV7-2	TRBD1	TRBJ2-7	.	CASSFGTAYYEQYF	TGTGCCAGCAGCTTTGGGACAGCTTACTACGAGCAGTACTTC
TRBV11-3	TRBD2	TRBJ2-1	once	CASSSAGGGNNEQFF	TGTGCCAGCAGCTCCGCGGGGGGGGGAAACAATGAGCAGTTCTTC
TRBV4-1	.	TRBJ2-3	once	CASSQVLVGDTQYF	TGCGCCAGCAGCCAAGTGCTAGTGGGAGATACGCAGTATTTT
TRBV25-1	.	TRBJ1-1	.	CASSETVFSEAFF	TGTGCCAGCAGTGAAACAGTCTTTTCTGAAGCTTTCTTT
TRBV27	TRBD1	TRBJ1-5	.	CASSPTGFTQPQHF	TGTGCCAGCAGTCCGACAGGGTTTACTCAGCCCCAGCATTTT
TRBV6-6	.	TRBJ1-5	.	CASSAGANQPQHF	TGTGCCAGCAGCGCAGGGGCCAATCAGCCCCAGCATTTT
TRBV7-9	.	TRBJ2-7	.	CASSFTYEQYF	TGTGCCAGCAGCTTTACCTACGAGCAGTACTTC